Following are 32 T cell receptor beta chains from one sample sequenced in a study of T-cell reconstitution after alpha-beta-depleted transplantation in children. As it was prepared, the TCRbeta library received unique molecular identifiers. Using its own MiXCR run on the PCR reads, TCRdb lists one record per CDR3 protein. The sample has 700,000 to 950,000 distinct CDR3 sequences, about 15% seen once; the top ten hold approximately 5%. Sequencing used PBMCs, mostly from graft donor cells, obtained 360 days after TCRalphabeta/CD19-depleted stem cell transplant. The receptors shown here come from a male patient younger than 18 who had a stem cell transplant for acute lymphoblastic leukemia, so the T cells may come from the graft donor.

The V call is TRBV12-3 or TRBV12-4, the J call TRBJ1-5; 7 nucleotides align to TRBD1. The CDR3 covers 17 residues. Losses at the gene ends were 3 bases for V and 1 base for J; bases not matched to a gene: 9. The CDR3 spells CASSFRNRGGSNQPQHF. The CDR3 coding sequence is TGTGCCAGCAGTTTCAGGAACAGGGGAGGAAGCAATCAGCCCCAGCATTTT.

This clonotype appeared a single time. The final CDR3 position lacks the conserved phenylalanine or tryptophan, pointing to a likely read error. CDR3 sequence reads: CASSLDMRGHYNEQFI. CDR3 nucleotide sequence: TGTGCCAGCAGCTTAGATATGAGGGGACATTACAATGAGCAGTTCATC. The V call is TRBV11-2, the J call TRBJ2-1; a weak D match, TRBD1 (6 bases). Germline V gene data show CDR1 as SGHAT and CDR2 as FQNNGV. V gave up 0 bases and J gave up 4 bases, with 13 bases separating them. The CDR3 runs to 16 residues.

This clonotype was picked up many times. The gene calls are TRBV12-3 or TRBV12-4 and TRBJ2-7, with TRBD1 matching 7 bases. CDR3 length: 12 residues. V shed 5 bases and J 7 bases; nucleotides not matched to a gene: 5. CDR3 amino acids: CASSRTGWEQYF. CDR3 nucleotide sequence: TGTGCCAGCAGTAGGACAGGATGGGAGCAGTACTTC.

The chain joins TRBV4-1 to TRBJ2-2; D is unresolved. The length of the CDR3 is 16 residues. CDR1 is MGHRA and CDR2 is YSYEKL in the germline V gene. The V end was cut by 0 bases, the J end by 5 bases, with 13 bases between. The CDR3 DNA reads TGCGCCAGCAGCCAAGATCGGTTCCGGGCGACCGGGGAGCTGTTTTTT. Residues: CASSQDRFRATGELFF.

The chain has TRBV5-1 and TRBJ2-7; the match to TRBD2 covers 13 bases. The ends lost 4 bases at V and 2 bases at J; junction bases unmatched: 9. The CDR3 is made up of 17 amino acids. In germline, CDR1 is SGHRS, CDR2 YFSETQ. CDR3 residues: CASSTRLAGGGTYEQYF. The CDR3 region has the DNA TGCGCCAGCAGCACCCGACTAGCGGGAGGAGGGACCTACGAGCAGTACTTC.

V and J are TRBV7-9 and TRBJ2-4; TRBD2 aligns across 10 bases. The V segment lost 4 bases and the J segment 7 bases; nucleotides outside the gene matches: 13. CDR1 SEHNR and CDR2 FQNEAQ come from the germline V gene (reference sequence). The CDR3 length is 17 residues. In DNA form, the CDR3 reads TGTGCCAGCAGCTCCCCAGGACTAGCGGTACCGGGGAACATTCAGTACTTC. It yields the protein CASSSPGLAVPGNIQYF.

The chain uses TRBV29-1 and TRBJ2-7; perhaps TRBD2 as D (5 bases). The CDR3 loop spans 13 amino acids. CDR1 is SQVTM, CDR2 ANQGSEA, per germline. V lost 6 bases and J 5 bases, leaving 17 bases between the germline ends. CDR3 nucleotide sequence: TGCAGCGTCCGGGGAGTGGCAGACCACGAGCAGTACTTC. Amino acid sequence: CSVRGVADHEQYF.

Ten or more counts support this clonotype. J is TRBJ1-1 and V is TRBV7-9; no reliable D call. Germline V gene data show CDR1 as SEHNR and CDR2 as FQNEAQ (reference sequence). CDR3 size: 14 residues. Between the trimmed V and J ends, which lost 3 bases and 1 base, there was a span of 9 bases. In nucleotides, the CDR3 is TGTGCCAGCAGCTTGAAGAGTTCGAACACTGAAGCTTTCTTT. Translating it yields CASSLKSSNTEAFF.

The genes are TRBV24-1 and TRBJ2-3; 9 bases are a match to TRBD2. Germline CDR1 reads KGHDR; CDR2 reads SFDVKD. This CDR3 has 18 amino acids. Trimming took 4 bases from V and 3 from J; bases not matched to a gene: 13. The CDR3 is CATSERSPAGGPTDTQYF. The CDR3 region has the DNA TGTGCCACCAGTGAGAGGAGCCCCGCGGGAGGGCCGACAGATACGCAGTATTTT.

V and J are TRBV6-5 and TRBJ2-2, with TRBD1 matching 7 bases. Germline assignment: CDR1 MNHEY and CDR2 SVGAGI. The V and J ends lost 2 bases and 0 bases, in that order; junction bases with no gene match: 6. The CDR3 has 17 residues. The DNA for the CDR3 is TGTGCCAGCAGTTACCTTCCGGGACAGCCGAACACCGGGGAGCTGTTTTTT. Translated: CASSYLPGQPNTGELFF.

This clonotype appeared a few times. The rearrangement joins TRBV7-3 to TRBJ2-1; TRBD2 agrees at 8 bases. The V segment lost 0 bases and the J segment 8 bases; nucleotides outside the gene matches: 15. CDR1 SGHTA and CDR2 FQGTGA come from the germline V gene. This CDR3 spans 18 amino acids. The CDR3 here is CASSLTGRGGGRYDEQFF. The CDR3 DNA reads TGTGCCAGCAGCTTAACGGGGAGGGGAGGCGGGAGGTATGATGAGCAGTTCTTC.

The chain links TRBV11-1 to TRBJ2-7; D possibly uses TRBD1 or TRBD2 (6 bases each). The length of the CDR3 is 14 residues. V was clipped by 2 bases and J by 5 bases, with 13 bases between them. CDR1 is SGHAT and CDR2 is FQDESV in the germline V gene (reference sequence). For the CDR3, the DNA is TGTGCCAGCAGCTTACCGGGGGCGGCTAACGAGCAGTACTTC. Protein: CASSLPGAANEQYF.

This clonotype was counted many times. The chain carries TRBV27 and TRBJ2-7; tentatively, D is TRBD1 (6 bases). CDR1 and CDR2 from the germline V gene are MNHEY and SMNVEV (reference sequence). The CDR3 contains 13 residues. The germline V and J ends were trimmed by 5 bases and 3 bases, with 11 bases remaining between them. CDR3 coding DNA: TGTGCCAGCAGTGCGGACAGAGTCTACGAGCAGTACTTC. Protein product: CASSADRVYEQYF.

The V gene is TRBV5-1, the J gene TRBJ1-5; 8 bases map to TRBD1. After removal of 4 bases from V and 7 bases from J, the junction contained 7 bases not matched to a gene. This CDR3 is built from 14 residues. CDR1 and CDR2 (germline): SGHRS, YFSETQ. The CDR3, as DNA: TGCGCCAGCAGCACGACAGGGGAAGGCCAGCCCCAGCATTTT. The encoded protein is CASSTTGEGQPQHF.

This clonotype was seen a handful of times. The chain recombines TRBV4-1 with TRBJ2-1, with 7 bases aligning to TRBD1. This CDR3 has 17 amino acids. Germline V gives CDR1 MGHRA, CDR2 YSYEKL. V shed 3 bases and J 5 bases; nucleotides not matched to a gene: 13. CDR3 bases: TGCGCCAGCAGCCACCCTCGACCCGGGACAGCGAACAATGAGCAGTTCTTC. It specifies CASSHPRPGTANNEQFF.

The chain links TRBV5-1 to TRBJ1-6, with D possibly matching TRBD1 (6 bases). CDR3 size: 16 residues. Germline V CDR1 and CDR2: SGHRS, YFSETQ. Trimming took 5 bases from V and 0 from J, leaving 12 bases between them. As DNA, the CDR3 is TGCGCCAGCAGACTCGGACAGAGCTCCTATAATTCACCCCTCCACTTT. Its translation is CASRLGQSSYNSPLHF.

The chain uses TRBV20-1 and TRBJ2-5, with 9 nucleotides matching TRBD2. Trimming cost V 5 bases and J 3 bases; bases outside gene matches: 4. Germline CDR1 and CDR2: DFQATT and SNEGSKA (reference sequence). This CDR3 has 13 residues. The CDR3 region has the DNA TGCAGTGCTCCTGTAGCGGGAGAAGAGACCCAGTACTTC. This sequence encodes CSAPVAGEETQYF.

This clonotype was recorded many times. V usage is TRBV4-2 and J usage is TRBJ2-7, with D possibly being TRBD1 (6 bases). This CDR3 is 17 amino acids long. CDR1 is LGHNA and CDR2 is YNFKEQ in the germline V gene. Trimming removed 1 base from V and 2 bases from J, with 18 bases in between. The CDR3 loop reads CASSQAVGAGIPYEQYF. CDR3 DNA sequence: TGTGCCAGCAGCCAAGCAGTGGGGGCAGGGATCCCCTACGAGCAGTACTTC.

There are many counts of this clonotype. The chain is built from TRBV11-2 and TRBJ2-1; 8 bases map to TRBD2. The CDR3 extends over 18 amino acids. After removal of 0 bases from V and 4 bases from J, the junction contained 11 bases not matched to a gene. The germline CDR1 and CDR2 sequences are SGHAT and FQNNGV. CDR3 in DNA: TGTGCCAGCAGCTTAGAGGCCACGGGTGTAGCGGGGTACAATGAGCAGTTCTTC. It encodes CASSLEATGVAGYNEQFF.

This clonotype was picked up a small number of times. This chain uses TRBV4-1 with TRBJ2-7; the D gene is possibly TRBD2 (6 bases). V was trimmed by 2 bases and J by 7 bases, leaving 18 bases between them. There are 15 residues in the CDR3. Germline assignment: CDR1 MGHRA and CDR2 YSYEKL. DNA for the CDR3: TGCGCCAGCAGCCAACCCTCCGGGAGAGTAAAAGAGCAGTACTTC. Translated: CASSQPSGRVKEQYF.

CDR3 protein: CASRREPGQGSNQPQHF. DNA for the CDR3: TGTGCCAGCAGGAGAGAACCGGGACAGGGTTCCAATCAGCCCCAGCATTTT. V is TRBV6-1 and J is TRBJ1-5, with 9 bases that match TRBD1. The germline V gene encodes CDR1 MNHNS and CDR2 SASEGT. The V gene end was trimmed by 6 bases and the J gene end by 3 bases; junction bases not matched to a gene: 12. The CDR3 consists of 17 residues.

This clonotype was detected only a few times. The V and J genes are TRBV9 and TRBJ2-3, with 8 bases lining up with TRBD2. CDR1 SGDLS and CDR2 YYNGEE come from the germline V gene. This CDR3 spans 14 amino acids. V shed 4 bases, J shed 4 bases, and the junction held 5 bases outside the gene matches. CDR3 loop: CASSFGLAPDTQYF. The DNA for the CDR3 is TGTGCCAGCAGCTTCGGACTAGCTCCAGATACGCAGTATTTT.

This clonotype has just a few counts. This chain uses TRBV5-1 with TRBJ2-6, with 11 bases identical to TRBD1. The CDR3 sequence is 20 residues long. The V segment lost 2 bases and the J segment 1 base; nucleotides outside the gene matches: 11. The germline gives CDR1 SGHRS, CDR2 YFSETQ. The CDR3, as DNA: TGCGCCAGCAGCTTCTATACTCCCGGACAGGGGGCTTCTGGGGCCAACGTCCTGACTTTC. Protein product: CASSFYTPGQGASGANVLTF.

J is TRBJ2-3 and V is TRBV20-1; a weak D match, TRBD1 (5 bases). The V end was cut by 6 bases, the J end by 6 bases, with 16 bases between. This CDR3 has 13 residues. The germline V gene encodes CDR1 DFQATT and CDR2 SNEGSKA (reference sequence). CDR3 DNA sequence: TGCAGTGCCGGACAAGCAACGGTCGATACGCAGTATTTT. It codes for CSAGQATVDTQYF.

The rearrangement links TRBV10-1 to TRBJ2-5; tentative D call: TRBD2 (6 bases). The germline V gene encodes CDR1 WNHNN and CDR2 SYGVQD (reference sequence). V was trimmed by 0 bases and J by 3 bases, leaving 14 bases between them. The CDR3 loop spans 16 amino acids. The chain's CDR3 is CASSESSGVGEETQYF. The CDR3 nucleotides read TGCGCCAGCAGTGAGTCGTCGGGAGTAGGAGAAGAGACCCAGTACTTC.

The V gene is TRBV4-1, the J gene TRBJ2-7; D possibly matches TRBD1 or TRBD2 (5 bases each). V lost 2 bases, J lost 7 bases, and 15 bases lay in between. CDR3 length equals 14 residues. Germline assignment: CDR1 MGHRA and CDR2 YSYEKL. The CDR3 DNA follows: TGCGCCAGCAGCCAACCGGGACCGCCCCGGGAGCAGTACTTC. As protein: CASSQPGPPREQYF.

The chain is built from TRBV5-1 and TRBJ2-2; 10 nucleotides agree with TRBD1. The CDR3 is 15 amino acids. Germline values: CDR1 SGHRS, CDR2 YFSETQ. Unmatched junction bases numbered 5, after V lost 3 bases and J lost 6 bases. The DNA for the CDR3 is TGCGCCAGCAGCTCCGGACAGGGGGTTGCCGGGGAGCTGTTTTTT. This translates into CASSSGQGVAGELFF.

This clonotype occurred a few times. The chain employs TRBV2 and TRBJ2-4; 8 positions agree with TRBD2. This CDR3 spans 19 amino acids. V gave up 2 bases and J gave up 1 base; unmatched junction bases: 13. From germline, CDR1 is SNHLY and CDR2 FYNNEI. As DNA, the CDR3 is TGTGCCAGCAGTGAAAAGAGCGGGAGAGGATTAGGGGCCAAAAACATTCAGTACTTC. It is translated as CASSEKSGRGLGAKNIQYF.

Here the CDR3 DNA reads TGTGCCACCCAGCAAGGTCTAGAGCAGTACTTC. It translates to CATQQGLEQYF. The V gene is TRBV2, the J gene TRBJ2-7; no definite D call. The germline V and J ends were trimmed by 10 bases and 7 bases, with 14 bases remaining between them. Germline CDR1 reads SNHLY; CDR2 reads FYNNEI. This CDR3 region has 11 residues.

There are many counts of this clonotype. CDR3 DNA sequence: TGTGCCAGCTCACCCTCGACTAGCGGATACAATGAGCAGTTCTTC. Protein: CASSPSTSGYNEQFF. The rearrangement joins TRBV18 to TRBJ2-1, with TRBD2 matching 9 bases. The ends lost 3 bases at V and 4 bases at J; junction bases unmatched: 4. CDR3 length: 15 amino acids. The germline CDR1 and CDR2 sequences are KGHSH and LQKENI.

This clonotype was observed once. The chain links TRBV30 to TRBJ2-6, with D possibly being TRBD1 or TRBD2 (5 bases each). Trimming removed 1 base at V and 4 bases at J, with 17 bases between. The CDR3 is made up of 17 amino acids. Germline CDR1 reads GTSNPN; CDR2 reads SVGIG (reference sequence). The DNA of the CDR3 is TGTGCCTGGAGTGGGCAGGGACCACGGGCGGGGGCCAACGTCCTGACTTTC. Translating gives CAWSGQGPRAGANVLTF.

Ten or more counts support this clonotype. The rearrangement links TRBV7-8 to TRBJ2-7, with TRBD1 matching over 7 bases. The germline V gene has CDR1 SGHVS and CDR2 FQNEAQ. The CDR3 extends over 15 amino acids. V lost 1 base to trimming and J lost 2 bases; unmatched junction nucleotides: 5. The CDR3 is CASSLGGDSPYEQYF. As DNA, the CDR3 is TGTGCCAGCAGCTTAGGAGGGGACAGCCCCTACGAGCAGTACTTC. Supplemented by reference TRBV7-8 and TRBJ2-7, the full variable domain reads GAGVSQSPRYKVAKRGQDVALRCDPISGHVSLFWYQQALGQGPEFLTYFQNEAQLDKSGLPSDRFFAERPEGSVSTLKIQRTQQEDSAVYLCASSLGGDSPYEQYFGPGTRLTVT.